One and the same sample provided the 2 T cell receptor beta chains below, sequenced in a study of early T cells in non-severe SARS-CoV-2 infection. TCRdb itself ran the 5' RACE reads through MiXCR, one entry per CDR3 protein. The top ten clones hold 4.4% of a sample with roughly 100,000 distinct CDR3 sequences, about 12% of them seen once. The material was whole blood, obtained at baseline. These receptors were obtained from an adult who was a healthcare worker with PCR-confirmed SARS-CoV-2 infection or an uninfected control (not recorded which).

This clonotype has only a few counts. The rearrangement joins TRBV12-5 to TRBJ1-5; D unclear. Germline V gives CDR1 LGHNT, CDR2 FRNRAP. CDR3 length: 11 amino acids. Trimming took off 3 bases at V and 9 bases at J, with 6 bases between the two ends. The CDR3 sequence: CASGLEGPQHF. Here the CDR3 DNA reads TGTGCTAGTGGTTTAGAGGGGCCCCAGCATTTT.

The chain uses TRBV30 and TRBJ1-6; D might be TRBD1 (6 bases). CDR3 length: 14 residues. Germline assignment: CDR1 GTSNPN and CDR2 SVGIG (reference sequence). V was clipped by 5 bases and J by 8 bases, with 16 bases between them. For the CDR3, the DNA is TGTGCCTGGGCTTGGGGGCTTCGGGATTCACCCCTCCACTTT. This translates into CAWAWGLRDSPLHF.